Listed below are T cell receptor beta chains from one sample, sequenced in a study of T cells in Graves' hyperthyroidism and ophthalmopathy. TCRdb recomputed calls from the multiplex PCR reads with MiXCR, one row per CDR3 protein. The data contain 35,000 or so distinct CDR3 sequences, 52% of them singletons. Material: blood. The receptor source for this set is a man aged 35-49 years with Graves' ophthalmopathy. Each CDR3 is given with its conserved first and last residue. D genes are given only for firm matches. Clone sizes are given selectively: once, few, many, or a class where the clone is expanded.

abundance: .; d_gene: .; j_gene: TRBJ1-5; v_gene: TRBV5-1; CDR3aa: CASSVLAGGNQPQHF; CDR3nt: TGCGCCAGCAGTGTATTAGCGGGAGGCAATCAGCCCCAGCATTTT
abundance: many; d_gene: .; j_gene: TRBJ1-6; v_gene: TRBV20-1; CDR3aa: CSARISGADYNSPLHF; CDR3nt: TGCAGTGCTAGAATTTCGGGGGCGGATTATAATTCACCCCTCCACTTT
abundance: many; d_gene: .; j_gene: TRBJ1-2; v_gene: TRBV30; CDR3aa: CAWTPSSPPVTF; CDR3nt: TGTGCCTGGACCCCCTCCTCACCCCCTGTCACCTTC
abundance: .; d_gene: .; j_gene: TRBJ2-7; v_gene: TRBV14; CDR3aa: CASSQWDTTYEQYF; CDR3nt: TGTGCCAGCAGCCAGTGGGACACTACCTACGAGCAGTACTTC
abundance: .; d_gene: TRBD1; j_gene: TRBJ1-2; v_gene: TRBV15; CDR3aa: CATSSIEGGRGYTF; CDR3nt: TGTGCCACCAGCAGCATTGAAGGGGGCCGGGGCTACACCTTC
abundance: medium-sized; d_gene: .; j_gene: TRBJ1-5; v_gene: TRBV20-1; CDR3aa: CSAGRINQPQHF; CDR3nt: TGCAGTGCCGGACGGATCAATCAGCCCCAGCATTTT
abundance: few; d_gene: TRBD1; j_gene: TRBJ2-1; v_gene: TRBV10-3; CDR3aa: CAIKETGDNEQFF; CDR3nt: TGTGCCATCAAGGAGACAGGGGACAATGAGCAGTTCTTC
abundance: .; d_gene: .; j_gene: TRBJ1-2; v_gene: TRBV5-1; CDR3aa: CASSPGRQNYGYTF; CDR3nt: TGCGCCAGCAGCCCCGGAAGGCAGAACTATGGCTACACCTTC
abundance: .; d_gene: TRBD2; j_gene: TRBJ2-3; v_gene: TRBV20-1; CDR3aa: CSANGPREGQDTQYF; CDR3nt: TGCAGTGCTAATGGTCCGCGGGAGGGCCAGGATACGCAGTATTTT
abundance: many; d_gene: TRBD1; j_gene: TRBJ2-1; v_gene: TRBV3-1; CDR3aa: CASSQGTGWGDEQFF; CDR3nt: TGTGCCAGCAGCCAGGGGACAGGCTGGGGGGATGAGCAGTTCTTC
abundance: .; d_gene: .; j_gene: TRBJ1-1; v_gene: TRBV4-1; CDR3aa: CASSGVGAEAFF; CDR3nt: TGCGCCAGCAGCGGAGTTGGGGCTGAAGCTTTCTTT
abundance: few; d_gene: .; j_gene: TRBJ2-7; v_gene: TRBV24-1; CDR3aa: CATSDFYEQYF; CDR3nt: TGTGCCACCAGTGATTTCTACGAGCAGTACTTC
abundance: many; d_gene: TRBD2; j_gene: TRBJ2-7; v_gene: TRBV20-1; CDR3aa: CSARDRTSGESEQYF; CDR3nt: TGCAGTGCTAGAGATAGGACTAGCGGGGAGTCCGAGCAGTACTTC
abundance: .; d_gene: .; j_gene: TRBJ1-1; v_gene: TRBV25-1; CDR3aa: CASNLGQGGTEAFF; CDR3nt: TGTGCCAGCAACTTGGGGCAGGGAGGCACTGAAGCTTTCTTT
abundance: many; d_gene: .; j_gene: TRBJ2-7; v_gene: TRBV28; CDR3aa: CASSPPGVRSYEQYF; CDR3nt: TGTGCCAGCAGTCCCCCGGGAGTCCGCTCCTACGAGCAGTACTTC
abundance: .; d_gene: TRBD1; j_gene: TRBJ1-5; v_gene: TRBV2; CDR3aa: CAGSEWTGAPRPQHF; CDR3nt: TGTGCCGGCAGTGAATGGACAGGGGCCCCTCGGCCCCAGCATTTT
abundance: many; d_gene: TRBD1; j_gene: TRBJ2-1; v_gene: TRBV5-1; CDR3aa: CASSLVGQGDNEQFF; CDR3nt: TGCGCCAGCAGCTTGGTAGGACAGGGGGATAATGAGCAGTTCTTC
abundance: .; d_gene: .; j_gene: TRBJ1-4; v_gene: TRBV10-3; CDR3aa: CAICSATGQEKLFF; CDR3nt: .
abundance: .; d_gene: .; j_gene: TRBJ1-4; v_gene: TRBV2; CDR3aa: CASLRATNEKLFF; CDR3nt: TGTGCCAGCCTGAGGGCGACTAATGAAAAACTGTTTTTT
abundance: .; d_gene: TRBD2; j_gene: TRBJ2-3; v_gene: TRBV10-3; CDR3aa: CATETSGSTDTQYF; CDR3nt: TGTGCCACCGAGACTAGCGGGAGTACAGATACGCAGTATTTT
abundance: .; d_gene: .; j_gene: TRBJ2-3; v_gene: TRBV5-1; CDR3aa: CASSFQQAARTDTQYF; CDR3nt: TGCGCCAGCAGCTTTCAGCAGGCTGCACGCACAGATACGCAGTATTTT
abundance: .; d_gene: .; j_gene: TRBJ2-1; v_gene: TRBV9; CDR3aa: CASSPVLWNEQFF; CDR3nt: TGTGCCAGCAGCCCGGTCCTGTGGAATGAGCAGTTCTTC
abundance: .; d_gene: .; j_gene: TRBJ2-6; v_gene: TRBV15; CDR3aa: CATGLCSGANVLTF; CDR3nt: TGTGCCACCGGGCTGTGCTCTGGGGCCAACGTCCTGACTTTC
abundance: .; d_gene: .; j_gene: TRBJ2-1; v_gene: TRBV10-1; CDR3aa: CASMPSSYNEQFF; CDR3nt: TGCGCCAGTATGCCAAGCTCCTACAATGAGCAGTTCTTC
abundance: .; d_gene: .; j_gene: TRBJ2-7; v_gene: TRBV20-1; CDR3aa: CRIQDDSYEQYF; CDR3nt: TGCAGAATACAGGACGACTCCTACGAGCAGTACTTC
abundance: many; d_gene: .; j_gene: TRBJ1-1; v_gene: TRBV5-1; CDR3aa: CASSPRRGGTEAFF; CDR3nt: TGCGCCAGCAGCCCCAGGAGGGGTGGCACTGAAGCTTTCTTT
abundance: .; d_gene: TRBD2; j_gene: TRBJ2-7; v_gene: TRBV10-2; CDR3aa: CATGTRVSYEQYF; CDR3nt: TGCGCCACCGGGACTAGGGTTTCCTACGAGCAGTACTTC
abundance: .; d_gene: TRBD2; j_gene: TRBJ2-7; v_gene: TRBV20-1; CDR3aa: CSAATSGRAGYEQYF; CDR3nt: TGCAGTGCCGCGACTAGCGGGAGGGCCGGCTACGAGCAGTACTTC
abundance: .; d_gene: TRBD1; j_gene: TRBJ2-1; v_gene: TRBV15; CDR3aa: CATSRQGKGEQFF; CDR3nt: TGTGCCACCAGCCGACAGGGGAAAGGTGAGCAGTTCTTC
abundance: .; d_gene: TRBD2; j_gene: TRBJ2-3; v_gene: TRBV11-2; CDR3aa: CASSLVTSGGAGTQYF; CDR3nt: TGTGCCAGCAGCTTAGTCACTAGCGGGGGGGCCGGTACGCAGTATTTT
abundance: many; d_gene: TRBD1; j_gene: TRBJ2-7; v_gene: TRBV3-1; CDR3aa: CASSPPRTGGLNEQYF; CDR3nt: TGTGCCAGCAGCCCCCCCCGGACAGGGGGTTTGAACGAGCAGTACTTC
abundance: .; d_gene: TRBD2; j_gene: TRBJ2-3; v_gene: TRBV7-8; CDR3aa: CASSGARGADTQYF; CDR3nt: TGTGCCAGCAGCGGGGCGCGGGGGGCAGATACGCAGTATTTT
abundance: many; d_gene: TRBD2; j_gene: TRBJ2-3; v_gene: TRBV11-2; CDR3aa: CASSLAGGPEPQYF; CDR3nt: TGTGCCAGCAGCCTAGCGGGAGGGCCGGAACCGCAGTATTTT
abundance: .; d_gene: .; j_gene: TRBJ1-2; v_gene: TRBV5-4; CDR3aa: CASSQAGTDYGYTF; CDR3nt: TGTGCCAGCAGCCAAGCCGGGACCGACTATGGCTACACCTTC
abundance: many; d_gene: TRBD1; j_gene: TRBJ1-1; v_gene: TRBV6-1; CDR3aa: CASSHRGDTEAFF; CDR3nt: TGTGCCAGCAGCCACAGGGGTGACACTGAAGCTTTCTTT
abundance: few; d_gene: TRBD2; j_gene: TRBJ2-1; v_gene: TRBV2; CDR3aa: CAMRTSLYNEQFF; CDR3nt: TGTGCCATGCGGACTAGCCTATACAATGAGCAGTTCTTC
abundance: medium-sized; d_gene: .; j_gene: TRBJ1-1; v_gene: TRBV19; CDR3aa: CASSLTGNTEAFF; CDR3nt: TGTGCCAGCAGCTTAACAGGGAACACTGAAGCTTTCTTT
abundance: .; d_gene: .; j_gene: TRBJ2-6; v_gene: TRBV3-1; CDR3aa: CASSQDNGGNVLTF; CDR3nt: TGTGCCAGCAGCCAAGATAACGGGGGAAACGTCCTGACTTTC
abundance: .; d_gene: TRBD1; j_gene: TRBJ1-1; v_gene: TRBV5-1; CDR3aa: CDSSIRQGSSTEAFF; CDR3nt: TGCGACAGCAGCATAAGACAGGGCTCTAGCACTGAAGCTTTCTTT
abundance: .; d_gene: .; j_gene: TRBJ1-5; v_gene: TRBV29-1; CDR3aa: CSVVLGGAQHF; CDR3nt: TGCAGCGTTGTCTTAGGCGGGGCCCAGCATTTT